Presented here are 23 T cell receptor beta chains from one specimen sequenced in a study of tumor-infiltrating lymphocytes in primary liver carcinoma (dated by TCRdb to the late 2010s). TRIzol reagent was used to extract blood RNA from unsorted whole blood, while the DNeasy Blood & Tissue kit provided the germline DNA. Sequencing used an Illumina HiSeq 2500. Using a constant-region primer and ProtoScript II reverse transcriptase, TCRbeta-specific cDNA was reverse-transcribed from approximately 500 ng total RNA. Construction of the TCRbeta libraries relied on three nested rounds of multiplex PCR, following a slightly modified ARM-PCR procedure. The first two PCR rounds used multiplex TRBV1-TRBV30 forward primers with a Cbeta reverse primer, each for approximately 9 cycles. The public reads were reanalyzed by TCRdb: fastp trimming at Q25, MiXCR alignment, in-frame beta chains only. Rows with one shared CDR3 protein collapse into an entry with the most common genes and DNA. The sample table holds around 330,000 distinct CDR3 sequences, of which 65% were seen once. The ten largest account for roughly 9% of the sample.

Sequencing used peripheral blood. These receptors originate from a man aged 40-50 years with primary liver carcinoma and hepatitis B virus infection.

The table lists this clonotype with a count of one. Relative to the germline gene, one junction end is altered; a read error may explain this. For the CDR3, the DNA is TGTGCCAGCATCAGTAACTATGGCTACGCCTTC. This translates into CASISNYGYAF. The V call is TRBV6-1, the J call TRBJ1-2; D gene unclear. The CDR3 contains 11 residues. Germline lookup yields CDR1 MNHNS and CDR2 SASEGT.

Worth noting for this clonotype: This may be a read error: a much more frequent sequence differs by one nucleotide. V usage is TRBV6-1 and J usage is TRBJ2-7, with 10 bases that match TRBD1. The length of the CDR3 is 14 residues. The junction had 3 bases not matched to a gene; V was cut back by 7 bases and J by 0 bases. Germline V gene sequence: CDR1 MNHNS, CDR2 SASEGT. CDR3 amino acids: CASTGQGGSYEQYF. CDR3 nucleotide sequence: TGTGCCAGCACAGGACAGGGGGGCTCCTACGAGCAGTACTTC.

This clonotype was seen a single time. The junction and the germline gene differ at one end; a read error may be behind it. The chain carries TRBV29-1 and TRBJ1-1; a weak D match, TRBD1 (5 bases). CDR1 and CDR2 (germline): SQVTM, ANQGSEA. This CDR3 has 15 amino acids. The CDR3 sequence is CNVGPGWGMVAEAFF. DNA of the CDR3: TGCAACGTTGGTCCAGGGTGGGGTATGGTCGCTGAGGCTTTCTTT.

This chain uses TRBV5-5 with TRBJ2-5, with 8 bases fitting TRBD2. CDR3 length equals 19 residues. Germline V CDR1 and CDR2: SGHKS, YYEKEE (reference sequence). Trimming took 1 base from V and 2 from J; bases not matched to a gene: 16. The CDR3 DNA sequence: TGTGCCAGCAGCTTGTATCGAGGATCCGGGCGGGGGGCTCAAGAGACCCAGTACTTC. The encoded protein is CASSLYRGSGRGAQETQYF.

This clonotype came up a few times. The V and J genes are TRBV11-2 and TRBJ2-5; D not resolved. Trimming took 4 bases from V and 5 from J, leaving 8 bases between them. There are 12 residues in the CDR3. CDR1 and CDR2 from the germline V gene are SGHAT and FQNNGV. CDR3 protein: CASSSGWETQYF. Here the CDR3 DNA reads TGTGCCAGCAGCTCCGGATGGGAGACCCAGTACTTC.

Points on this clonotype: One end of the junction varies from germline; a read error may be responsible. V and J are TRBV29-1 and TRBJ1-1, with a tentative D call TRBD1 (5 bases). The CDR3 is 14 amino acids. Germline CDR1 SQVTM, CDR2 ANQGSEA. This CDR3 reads CNVLGVGLNTEAFF. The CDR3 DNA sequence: TGCAACGTTCTCGGGGTGGGGCTGAACACTGAAGCTTTCTTT.

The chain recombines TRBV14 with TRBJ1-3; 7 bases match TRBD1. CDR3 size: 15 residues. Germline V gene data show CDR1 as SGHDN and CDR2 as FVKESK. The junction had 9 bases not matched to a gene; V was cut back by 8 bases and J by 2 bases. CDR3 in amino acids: CASCIRQGPGNTIYF. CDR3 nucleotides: TGTGCCAGCTGCATACGACAGGGCCCTGGAAACACCATATATTTT.

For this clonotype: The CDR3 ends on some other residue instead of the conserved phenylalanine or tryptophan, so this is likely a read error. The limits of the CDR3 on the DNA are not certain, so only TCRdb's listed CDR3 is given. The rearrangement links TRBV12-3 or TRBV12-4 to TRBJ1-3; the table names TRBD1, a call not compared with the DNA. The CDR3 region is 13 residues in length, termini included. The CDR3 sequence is CASKRGSGNTIYY.

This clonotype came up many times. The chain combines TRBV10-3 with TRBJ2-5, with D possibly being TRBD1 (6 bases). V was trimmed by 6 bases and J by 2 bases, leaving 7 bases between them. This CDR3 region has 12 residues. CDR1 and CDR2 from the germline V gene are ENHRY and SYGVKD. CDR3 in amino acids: CAISDRQETQYF. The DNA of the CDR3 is TGTGCCATCAGCGACAGGCAAGAGACCCAGTACTTC.

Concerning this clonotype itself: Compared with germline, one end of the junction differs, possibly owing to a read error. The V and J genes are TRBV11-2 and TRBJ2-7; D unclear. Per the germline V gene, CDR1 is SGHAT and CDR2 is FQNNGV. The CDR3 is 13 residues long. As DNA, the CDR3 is TGTGTCAGCAGCTTGGGTTCCTCCTACGAGCAGTACTTC. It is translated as CVSSLGSSYEQYF.

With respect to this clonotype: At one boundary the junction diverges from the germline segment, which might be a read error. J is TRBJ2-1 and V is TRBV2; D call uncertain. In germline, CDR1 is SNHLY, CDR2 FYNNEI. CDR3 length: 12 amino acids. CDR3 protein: CASSVLNNKQFF. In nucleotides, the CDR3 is TGTGCCAGCAGTGTGTTAAACAATAAGCAGTTCTTC.

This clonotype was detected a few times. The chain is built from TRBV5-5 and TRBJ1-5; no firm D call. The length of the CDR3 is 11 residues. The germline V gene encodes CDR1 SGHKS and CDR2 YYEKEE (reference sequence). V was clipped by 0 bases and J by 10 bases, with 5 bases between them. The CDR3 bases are TGTGCCAGCAGCTTGGACGGTCCCCAGCATTTT. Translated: CASSLDGPQHF.

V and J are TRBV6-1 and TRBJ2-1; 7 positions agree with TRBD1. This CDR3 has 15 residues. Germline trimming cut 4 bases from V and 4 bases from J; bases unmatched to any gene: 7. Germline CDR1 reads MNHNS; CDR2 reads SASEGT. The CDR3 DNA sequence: TGTGCCAGCAGTGGGGAAGGGGGCAAGTACAATGAGCAGTTCTTC. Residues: CASSGEGGKYNEQFF.

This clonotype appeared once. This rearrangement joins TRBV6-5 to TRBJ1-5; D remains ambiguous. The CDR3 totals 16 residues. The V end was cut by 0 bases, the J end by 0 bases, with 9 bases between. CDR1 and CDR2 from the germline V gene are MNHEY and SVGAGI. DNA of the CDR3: TGTGCCAGCAGTTACTCGATACCCGTTAGCAATCAGCCCCAGCATTTT. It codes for CASSYSIPVSNQPQHF.

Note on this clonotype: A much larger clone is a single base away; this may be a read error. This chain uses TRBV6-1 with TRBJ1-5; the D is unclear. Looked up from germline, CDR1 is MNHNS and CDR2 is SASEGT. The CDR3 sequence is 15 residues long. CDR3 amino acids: CTSDPEGYRNQPQHF. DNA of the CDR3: TGTACCAGCGACCCCGAAGGGTATCGCAATCAGCCCCAGCATTTT.

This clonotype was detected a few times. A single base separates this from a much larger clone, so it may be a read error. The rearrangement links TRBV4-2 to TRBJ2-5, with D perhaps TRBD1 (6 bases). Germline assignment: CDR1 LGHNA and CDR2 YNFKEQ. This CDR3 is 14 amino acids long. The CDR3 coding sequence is TGTACCATCCCATGGCAGGGGACACAAGAGACCCAGTACTTC. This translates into CTIPWQGTQETQYF.

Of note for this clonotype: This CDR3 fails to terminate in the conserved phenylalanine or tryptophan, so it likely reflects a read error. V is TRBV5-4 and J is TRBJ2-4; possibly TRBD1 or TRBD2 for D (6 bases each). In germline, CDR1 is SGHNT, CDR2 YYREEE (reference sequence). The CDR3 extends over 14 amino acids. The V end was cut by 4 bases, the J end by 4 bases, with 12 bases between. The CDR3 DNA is TGTGCCAGCAGCAGCCGCGGGACAAAAAACATTCAGTACATC. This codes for CASSSRGTKNIQYI.

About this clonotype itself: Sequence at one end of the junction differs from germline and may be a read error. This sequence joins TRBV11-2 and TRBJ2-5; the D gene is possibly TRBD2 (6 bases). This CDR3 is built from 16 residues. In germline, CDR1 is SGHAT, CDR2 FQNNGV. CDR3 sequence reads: CASRSRDSAHQETQYW. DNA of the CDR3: TGTGCCAGTAGATCCCGGGACTCGGCCCACCAAGAGACCCAGTACTGG.

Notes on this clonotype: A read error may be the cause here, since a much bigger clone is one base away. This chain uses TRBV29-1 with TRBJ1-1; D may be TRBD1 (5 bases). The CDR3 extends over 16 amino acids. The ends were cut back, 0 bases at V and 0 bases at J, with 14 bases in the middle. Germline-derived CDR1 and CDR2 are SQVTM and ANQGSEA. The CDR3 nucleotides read TGCAGCGTTGAAGATCCGGCAGGGAACATGAACACTGAAGCTTTCTTT. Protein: CSVEDPAGNMNTEAFF.

The CDR3 sequence is CASTPTWTSGSYNEQFF. In DNA form, the CDR3 reads TGTGCCAGCACCCCTACCTGGACTAGCGGTTCCTACAATGAGCAGTTCTTC. The rearrangement links TRBV12-3 or TRBV12-4 to TRBJ2-1; 10 nucleotides line up with TRBD2. After removal of 7 bases from V and 1 base from J, the junction contained 10 bases not matched to a gene. This CDR3 comprises 17 residues.

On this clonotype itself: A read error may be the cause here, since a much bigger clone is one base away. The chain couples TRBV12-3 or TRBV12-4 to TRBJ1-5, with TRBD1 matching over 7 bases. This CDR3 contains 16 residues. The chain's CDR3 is CVSSSTGTEVNQPQHF. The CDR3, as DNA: TGTGTCAGCAGTTCCACCGGGACAGAAGTCAATCAGCCCCAGCATTTT.

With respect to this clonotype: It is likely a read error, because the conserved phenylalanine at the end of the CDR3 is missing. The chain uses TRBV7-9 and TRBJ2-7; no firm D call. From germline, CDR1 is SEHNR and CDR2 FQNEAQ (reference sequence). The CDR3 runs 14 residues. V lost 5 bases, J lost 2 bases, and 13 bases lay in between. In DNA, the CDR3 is TGTGCCAGCAGCCCCCGACTCCCAACCTACGAGCAGTACCTC. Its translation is CASSPRLPTYEQYL.

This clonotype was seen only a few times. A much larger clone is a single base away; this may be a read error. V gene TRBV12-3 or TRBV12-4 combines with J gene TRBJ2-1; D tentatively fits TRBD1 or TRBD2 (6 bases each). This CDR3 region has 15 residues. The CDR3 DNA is TGTGTCAGCAGTTTACTGGGGGGCCTCTACAATGAGCAGTTCTTC. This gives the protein CVSSLLGGLYNEQFF.